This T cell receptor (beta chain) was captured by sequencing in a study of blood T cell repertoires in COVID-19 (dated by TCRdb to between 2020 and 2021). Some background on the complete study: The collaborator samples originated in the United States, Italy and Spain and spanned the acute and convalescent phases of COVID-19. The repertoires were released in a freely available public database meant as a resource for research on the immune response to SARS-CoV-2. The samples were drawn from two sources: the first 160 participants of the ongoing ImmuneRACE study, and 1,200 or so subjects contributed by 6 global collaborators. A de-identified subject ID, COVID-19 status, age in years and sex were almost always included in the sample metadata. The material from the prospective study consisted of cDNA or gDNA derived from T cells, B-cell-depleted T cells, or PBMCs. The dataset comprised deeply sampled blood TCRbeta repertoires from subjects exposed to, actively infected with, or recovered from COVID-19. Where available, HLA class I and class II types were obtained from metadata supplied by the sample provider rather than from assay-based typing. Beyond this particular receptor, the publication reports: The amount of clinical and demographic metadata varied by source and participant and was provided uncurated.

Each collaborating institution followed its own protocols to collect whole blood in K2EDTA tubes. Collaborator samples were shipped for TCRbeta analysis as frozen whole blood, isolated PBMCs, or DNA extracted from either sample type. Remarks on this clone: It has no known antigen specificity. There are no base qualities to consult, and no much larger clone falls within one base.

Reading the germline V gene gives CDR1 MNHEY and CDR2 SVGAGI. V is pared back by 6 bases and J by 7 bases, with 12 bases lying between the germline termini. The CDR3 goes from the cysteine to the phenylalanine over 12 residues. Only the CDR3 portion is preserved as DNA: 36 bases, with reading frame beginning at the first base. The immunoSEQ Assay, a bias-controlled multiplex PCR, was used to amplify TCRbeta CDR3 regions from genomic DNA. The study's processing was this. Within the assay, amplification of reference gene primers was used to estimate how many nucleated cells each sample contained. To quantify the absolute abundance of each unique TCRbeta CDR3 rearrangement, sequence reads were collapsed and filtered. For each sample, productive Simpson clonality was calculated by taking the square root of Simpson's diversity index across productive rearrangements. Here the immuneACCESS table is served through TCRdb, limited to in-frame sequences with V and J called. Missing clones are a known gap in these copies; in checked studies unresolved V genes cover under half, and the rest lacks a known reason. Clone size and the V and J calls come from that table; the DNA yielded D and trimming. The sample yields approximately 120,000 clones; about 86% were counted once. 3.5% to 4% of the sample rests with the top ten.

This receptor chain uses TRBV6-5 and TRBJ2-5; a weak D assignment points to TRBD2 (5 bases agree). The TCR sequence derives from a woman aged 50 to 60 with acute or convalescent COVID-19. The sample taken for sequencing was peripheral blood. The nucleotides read TGTGCCAGCAGAAATAGCGTTGGGACCCAGTACTTC. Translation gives CASRNSVGTQYF.